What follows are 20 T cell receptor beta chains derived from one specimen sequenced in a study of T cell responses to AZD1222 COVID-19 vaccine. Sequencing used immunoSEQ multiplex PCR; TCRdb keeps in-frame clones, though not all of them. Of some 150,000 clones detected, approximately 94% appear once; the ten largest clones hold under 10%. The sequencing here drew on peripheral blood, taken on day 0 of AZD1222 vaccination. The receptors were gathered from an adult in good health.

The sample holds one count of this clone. CDR3 sequence reads: CASSPHGGSNTEAFF. The CDR3 coding sequence is TGTGCCAGCAGCCCACACGGGGGATCGAACACTGAAGCTTTCTTT. This chain uses TRBV7-2 with TRBJ1-1; possibly TRBD1 for D (5 bases). This CDR3 is 15 amino acids long. Trimming pared 5 bases from V and 1 base from J, leaving 14 bases between. Germline CDR1 reads SGHTA; CDR2 reads FQGNSA.

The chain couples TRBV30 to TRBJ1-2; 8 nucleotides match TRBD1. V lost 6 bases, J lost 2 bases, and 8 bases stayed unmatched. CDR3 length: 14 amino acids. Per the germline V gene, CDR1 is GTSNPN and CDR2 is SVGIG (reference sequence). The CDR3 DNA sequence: TGTGCCTGCCTCCGGGACAGGACAAACTATGGCTACACCTTC. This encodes CACLRDRTNYGYTF.

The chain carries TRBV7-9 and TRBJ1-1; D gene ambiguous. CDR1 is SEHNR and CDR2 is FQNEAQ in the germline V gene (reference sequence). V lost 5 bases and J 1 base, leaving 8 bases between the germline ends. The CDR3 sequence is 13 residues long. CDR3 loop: CASSPRWNTEAFF. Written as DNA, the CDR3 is TGTGCCAGCAGCCCCCGGTGGAACACTGAAGCTTTCTTT. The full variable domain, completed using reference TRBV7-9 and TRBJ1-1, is DTGVSQNPRHKITKRGQNVTFRCDPISEHNRLYWYRQTLGQGPEFLTYFQNEAQLEKSRLLSDRFSAERPKGSFSTLEIQRTEQGDSAMYLCASSPRWNTEAFFGQGTRLTVV.

CDR3 amino acids: CASSPLGTGDQPQHF. Here the CDR3 DNA reads TGTGCCAGTAGCCCCCTTGGGACAGGGGATCAGCCCCAGCATTTT. The rearrangement uses TRBV19 and TRBJ1-5; 10 nucleotides align to TRBD1. The J segment lost 5 bases and the V segment lost 6 bases, leaving 7 bases of the junction unmatched. This CDR3 spans 15 amino acids. CDR1 LNHDA and CDR2 SQIVND come from the germline V gene (reference sequence).

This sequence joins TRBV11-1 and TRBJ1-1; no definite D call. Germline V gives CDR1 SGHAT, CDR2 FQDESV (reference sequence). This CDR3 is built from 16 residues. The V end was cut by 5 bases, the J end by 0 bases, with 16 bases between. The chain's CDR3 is CASSLGSPALNTEAFF. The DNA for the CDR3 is TGTGCCAGCAGCCTCGGTAGCCCGGCCTTGAACACTGAAGCTTTCTTT. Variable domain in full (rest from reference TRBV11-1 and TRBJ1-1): EAEVAQSPRYKITEKSQAVAFWCDPISGHATLYWYRQILGQGPELLVQFQDESVVDDSQLPKDRFSAERLKGVDSTLKIQPAELGDSAMYLCASSLGSPALNTEAFFGQGTRLTVV.

The CDR3 DNA reads as TGTGCCAGCAGCTTAGGACGGGGCTCTTCCTACGAGCAGTACTTC. This gives the protein CASSLGRGSSYEQYF. The rearrangement uses TRBV11-3 and TRBJ2-7, with D perhaps being TRBD1 or TRBD2 (5 bases each). The CDR3 length is 15 residues. Trimming took off 1 base at V and 1 base at J, with 11 bases between the two ends. Germline V CDR1 and CDR2: SGHNT, YENEEA.

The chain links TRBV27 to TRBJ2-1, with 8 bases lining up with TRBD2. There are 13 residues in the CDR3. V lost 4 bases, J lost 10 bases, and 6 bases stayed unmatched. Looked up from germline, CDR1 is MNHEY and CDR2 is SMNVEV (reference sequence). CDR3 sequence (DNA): TGTGCCAGCAGTTACCCGGGCGGGGGGGAGCAGTTCTTC. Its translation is CASSYPGGGEQFF.

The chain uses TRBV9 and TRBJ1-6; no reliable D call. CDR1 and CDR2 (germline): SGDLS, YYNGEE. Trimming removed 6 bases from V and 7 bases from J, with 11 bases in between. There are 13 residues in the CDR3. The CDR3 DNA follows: TGTGCCAGCACCCCCCAAGACAATTCACCCCTCCACTTT. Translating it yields CASTPQDNSPLHF.

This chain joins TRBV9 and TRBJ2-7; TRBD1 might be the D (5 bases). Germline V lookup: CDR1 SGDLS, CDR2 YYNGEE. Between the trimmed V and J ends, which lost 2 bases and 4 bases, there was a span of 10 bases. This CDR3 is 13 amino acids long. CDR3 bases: TGTGCCAGCAGCGTTCAGGCAGGGTACGAGCAGTACTTC. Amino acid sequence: CASSVQAGYEQYF.

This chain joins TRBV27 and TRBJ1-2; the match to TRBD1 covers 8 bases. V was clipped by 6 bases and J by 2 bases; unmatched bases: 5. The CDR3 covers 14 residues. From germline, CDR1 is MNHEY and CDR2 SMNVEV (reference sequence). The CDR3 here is CASRPGGANYGYTF. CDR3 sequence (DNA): TGTGCCAGCAGACCAGGGGGCGCGAACTATGGCTACACCTTC.

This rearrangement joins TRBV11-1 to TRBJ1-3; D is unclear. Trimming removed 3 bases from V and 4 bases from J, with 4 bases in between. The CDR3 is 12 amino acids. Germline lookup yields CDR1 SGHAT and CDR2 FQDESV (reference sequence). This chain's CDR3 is CASSFGGNTIYF. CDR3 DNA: TGTGCCAGCAGCTTTGGCGGAAACACCATATATTTT.

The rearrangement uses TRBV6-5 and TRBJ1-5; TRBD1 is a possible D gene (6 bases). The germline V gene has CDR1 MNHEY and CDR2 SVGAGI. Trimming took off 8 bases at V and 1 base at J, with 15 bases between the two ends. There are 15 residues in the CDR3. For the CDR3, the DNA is TGTGCCAGCTTATCGGGAGGGGGAAGCAATCAGCCCCAGCATTTT. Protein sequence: CASLSGGGSNQPQHF.

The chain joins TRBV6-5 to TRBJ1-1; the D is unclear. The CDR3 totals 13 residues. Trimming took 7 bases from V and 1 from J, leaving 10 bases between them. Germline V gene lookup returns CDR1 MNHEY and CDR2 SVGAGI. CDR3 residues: CASTVKGNTEAFF. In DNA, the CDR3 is TGTGCCAGCACCGTCAAGGGGAACACTGAAGCTTTCTTT.

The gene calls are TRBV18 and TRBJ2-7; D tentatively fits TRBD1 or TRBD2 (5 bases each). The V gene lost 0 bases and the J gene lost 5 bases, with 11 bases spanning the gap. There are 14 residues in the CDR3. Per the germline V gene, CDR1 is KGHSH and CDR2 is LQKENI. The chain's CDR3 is CASSPPSGTNEQYF. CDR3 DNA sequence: TGTGCCAGCTCACCACCCTCTGGGACGAACGAGCAGTACTTC.

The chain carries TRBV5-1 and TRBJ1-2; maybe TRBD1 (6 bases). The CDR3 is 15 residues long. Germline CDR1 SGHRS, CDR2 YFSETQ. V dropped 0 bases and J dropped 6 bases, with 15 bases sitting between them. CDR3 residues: CASSLDGQTVHGYTF. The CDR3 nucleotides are TGCGCCAGCAGCTTGGACGGACAGACAGTCCATGGCTACACCTTC.

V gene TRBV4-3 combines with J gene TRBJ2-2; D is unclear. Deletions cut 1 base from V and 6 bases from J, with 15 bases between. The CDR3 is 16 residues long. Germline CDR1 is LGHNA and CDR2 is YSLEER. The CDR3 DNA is TGCGCCAGCAGCCAAGGATCGACCGAGTCATCCGGGGAGCTGTTTTTT. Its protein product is CASSQGSTESSGELFF.

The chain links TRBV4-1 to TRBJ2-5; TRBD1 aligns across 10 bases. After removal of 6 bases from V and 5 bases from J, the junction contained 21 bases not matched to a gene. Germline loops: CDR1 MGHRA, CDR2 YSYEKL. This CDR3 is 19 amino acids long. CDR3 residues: CASSLDPGQGTPGSETQYF. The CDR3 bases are TGCGCCAGCAGTCTTGATCCGGGACAGGGGACCCCGGGGAGCGAGACCCAGTACTTC.

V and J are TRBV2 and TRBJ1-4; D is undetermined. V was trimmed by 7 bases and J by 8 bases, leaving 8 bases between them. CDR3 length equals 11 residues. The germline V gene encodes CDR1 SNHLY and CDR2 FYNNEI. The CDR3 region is CASKVREKLFF. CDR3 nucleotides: TGTGCCAGCAAAGTGAGGGAAAAACTGTTTTTT.

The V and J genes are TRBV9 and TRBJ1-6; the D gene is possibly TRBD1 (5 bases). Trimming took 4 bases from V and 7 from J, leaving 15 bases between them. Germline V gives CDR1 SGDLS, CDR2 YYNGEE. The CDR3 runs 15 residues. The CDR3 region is CASSRGERANSPLHF. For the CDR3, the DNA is TGTGCCAGCAGCCGAGGGGAGCGGGCCAATTCACCCCTCCACTTT.

This CDR3 reads CASSSSYGSGSYEQYF. The DNA for the CDR3 is TGTGCCAGCAGTTCCTCGTATGGTTCCGGCTCCTACGAGCAGTACTTC. The chain employs TRBV27 and TRBJ2-7; D gene unclear. V lost 4 bases and J lost 0, with 16 bases in between. The germline V gene has CDR1 MNHEY and CDR2 SMNVEV (reference sequence). The CDR3 length is 16 residues.